Below are 4 T cell receptor beta chains sequenced from a single sample in a study of control samples from healthy donors and cancer patients. Sequenced by immunoSEQ multiplex PCR; TCRdb stores in-frame clones only, minus some. This table holds roughly 58,000 clones, approximately 87% found once. The sequencing sample was made of PBMCs. The receptors were gathered from a woman aged 60-75 years with lung cancer.

The CDR3 spells CASSLGGKASGRAKATDTQYF. CDR3 nucleotide sequence: TGTGCCAGCAGCTTAGGCGGGAAGGCTAGCGGGAGGGCCAAGGCCACAGATACGCAGTATTTT. This rearrangement joins TRBV7-7 to TRBJ2-3; 12 nucleotides align to TRBD2. The CDR3 length is 21 residues. J was trimmed by 2 bases and V by 1 base; bases with no gene match: 16. Germline CDR1 and CDR2: SSHAT and FNYEAQ (reference sequence).

The chain recombines TRBV5-8 with TRBJ1-4; D not certain. This CDR3 is 13 amino acids long. Trimming took 2 bases from V and 2 from J, leaving 4 bases between them. Germline CDR1 reads SGHTS; CDR2 reads YDEGEE. The CDR3 protein is CASSLDTNEKLFF. In DNA, the CDR3 is TGTGCCAGCAGCTTAGATACTAATGAAAAACTGTTTTTT. Supplemented by reference TRBV5-8 and TRBJ1-4, the full variable domain reads EAGVTQSPTHLIKTRGQQATLRCSPISGHTSVYWYQQALGLGLQFLLWYDEGEERNRGNFPPRFSGRQFPNYSSELNVNALELEDSALYLCASSLDTNEKLFFGSGTQLSVL.

The chain couples TRBV24-1 to TRBJ2-3; D gene unclear. V was clipped by 4 bases and J by 0 bases, with 4 bases between them. The CDR3 extends over 13 amino acids. Germline V gene data show CDR1 as KGHDR and CDR2 as SFDVKD. As DNA, the CDR3 is TGTGCCACCAGTGAATTTAGCACAGATACGCAGTATTTT. This codes for CATSEFSTDTQYF.

A note on this clone: Its ends do not fully match the called genes, so a read error is possible. The rearrangement links TRBV3-1 (or the pseudogene TRBV3-2) to TRBJ2-3, with a weak D call TRBD2 (7 bases). Germline lookup yields CDR1 LGHDT and CDR2 YNNKEL (reference sequence). The length of the CDR3 is 12 residues. In nucleotides, the CDR3 is TGTGCCAGCAGCCAGGATTGGGGGGGGCTGAATTTT. It specifies CASSQDWGGLNF.